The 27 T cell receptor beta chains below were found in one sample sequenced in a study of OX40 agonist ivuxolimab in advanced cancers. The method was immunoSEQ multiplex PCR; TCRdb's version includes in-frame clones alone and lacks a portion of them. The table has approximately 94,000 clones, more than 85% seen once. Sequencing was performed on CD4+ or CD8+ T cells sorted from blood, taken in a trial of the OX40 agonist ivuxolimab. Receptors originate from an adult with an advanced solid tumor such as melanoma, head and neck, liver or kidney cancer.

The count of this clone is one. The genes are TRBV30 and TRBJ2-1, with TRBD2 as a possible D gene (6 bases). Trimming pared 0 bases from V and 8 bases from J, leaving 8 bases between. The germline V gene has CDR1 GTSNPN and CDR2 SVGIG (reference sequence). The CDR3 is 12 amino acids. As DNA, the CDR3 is TGTGCCTGGAGTGTAGCTAGCGATGAGCAGTTCTTC. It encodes CAWSVASDEQFF. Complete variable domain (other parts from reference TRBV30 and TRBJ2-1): SQTIHQWPATLVQPVGSPLSLECTVEGTSNPNLYWYRQAAGRGLQLLFYSVGIGQISSEVPQNLSASRPQDRQFILSSKKLLLSDSGFYLCAWSVASDEQFFGPGTRLTVL.

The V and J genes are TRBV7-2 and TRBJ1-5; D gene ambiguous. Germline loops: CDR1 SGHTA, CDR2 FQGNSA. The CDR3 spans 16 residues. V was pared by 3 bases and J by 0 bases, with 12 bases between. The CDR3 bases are TGTGCCAGCAGCTTCGGTGGGGAATATAGCAATCAGCCCCAGCATTTT. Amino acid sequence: CASSFGGEYSNQPQHF.

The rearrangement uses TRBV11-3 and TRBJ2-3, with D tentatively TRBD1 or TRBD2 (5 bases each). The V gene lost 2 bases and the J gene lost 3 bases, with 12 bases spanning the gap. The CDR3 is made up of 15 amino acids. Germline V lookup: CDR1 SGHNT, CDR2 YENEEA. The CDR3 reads CASSLLGDGTDTQYF. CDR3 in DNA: TGTGCCAGCAGCTTATTGGGGGATGGAACAGATACGCAGTATTTT.

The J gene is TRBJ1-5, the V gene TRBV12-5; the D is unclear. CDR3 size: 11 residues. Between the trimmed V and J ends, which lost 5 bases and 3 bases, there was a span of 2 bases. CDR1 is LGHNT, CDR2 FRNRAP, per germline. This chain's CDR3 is CASGHNQPQHF. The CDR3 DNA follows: TGTGCTAGTGGTCACAATCAGCCCCAGCATTTT.

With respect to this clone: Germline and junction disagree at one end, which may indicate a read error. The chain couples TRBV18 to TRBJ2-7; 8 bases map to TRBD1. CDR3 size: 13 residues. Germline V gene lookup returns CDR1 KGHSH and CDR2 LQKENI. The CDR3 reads CASSLGQGYEQCF. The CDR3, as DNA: TGTGCCAGCTCACTAGGACAGGGCTACGAGCAGTGCTTC.

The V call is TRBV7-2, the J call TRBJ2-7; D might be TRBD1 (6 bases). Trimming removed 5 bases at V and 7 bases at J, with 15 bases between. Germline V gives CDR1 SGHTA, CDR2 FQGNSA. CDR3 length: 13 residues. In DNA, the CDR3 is TGTGCCAGCAGCGTCCGGGACACCGGGGAGCAGTACTTC. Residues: CASSVRDTGEQYF.

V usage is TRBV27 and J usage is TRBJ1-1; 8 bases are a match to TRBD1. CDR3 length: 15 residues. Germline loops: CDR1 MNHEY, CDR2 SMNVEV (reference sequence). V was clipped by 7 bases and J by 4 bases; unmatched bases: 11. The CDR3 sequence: CASNIGRQGATEAFF. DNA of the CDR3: TGTGCCAGCAATATAGGGCGGCAGGGGGCCACTGAAGCTTTCTTT.

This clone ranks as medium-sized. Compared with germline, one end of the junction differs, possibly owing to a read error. DNA for the CDR3: TGTGCTAGCAGCTTTCGGACAGGCACTGAAGCTTTCTTT. Protein product: CASSFRTGTEAFF. V and J are TRBV7-7 and TRBJ1-1; 7 bases fit TRBD1. This CDR3 is built from 13 residues. The germline V gene has CDR1 SSHAT and CDR2 FNYEAQ (reference sequence).

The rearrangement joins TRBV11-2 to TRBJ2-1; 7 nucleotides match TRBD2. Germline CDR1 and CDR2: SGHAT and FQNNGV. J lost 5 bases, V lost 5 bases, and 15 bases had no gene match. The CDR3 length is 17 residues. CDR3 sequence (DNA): TGTGCCAGCAGCCACTACGTCGGGAGGACGGTCCACAATGAGCAGTTCTTC. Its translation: CASSHYVGRTVHNEQFF.

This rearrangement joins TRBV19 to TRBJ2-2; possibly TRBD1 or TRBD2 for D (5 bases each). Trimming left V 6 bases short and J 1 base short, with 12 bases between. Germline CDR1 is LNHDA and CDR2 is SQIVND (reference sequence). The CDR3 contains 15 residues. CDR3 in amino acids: CASRSRDLNTGELFF. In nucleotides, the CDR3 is TGTGCCAGTAGGTCCAGGGACCTGAACACCGGGGAGCTGTTTTTT.

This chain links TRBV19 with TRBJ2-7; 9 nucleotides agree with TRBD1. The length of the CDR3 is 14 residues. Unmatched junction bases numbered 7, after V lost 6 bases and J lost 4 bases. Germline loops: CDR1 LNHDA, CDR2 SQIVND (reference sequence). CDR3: CASSSGTGLYEQYF. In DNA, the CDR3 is TGTGCCAGTAGCTCCGGGACAGGGCTATACGAGCAGTACTTC.

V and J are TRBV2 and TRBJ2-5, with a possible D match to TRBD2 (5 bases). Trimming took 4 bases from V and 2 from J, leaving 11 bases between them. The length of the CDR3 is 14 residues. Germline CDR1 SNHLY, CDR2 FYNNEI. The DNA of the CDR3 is TGTGCCAGCAGTGGGATAGCGATTCAAGAGACCCAGTACTTC. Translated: CASSGIAIQETQYF.

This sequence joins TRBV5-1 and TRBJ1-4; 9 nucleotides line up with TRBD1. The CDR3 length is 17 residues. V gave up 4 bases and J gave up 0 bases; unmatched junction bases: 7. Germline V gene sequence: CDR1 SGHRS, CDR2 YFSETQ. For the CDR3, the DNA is TGCGCCAGCAGCCTGTCCCGGGACAGGGCAACTAATGAAAAACTGTTTTTT. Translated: CASSLSRDRATNEKLFF.

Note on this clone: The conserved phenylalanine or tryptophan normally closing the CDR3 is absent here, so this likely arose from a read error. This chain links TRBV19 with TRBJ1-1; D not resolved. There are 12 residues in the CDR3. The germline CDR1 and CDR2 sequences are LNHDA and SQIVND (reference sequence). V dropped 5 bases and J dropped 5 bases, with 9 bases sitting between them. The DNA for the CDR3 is TGTGCCAGTAGTTACTCCGGGACTGAAGCTTTCCTT. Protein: CASSYSGTEAFL.

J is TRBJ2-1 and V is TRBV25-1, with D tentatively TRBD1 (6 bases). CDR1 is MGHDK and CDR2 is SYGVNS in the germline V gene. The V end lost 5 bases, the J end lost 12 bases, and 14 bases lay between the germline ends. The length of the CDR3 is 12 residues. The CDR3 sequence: CASSNSGVVQFF. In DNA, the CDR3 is TGTGCCAGCAGTAATTCAGGGGTCGTGCAGTTCTTC.

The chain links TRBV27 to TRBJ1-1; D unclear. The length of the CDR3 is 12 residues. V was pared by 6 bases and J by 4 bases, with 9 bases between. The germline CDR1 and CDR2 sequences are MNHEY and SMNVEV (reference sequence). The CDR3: CASRGRATEAFF. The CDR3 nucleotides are TGTGCCAGCAGGGGCAGAGCCACTGAAGCTTTCTTT.

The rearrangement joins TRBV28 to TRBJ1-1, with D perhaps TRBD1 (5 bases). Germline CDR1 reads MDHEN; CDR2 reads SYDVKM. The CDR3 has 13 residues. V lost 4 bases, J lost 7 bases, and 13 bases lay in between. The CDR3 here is CASSWGETDEAFF. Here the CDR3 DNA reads TGTGCCAGCAGTTGGGGCGAGACAGATGAAGCTTTCTTT.

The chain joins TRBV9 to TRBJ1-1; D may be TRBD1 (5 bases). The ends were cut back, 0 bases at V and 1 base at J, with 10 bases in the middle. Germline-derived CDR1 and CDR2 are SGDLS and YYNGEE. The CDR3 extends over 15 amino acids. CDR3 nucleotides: TGTGCCAGCAGCGTAGGGGGGTTTGGGAACACTGAAGCTTTCTTT. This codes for CASSVGGFGNTEAFF. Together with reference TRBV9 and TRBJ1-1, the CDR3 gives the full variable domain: DSGVTQTPKHLITATGQRVTLRCSPRSGDLSVYWYQQSLDQGLQFLIQYYNGEERAKGNILERFSAQQFPDLHSELNLSSLELGDSALYFCASSVGGFGNTEAFFGQGTRLTVV.

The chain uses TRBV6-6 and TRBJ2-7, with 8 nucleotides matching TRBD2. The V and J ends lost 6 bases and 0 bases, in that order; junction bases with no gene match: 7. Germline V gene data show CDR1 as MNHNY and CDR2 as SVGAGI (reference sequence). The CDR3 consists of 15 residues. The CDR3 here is CASSPERGFSYEQYF. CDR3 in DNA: TGTGCCAGCAGCCCCGAGCGGGGGTTCTCCTACGAGCAGTACTTC.

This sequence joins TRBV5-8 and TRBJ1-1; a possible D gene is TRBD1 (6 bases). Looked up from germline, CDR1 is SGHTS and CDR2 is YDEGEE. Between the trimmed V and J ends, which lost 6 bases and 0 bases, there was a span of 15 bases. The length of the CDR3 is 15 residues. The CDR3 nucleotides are TGTGCCAGCACCCGCCGGGGGACATTGAACACTGAAGCTTTCTTT. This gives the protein CASTRRGTLNTEAFF.

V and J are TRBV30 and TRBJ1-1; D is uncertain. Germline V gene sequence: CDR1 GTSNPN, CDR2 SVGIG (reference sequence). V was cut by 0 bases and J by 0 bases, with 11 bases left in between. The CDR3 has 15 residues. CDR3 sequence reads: CAWSVRSRVNTEAFF. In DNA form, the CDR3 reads TGTGCCTGGAGTGTACGGTCTAGGGTGAACACTGAAGCTTTCTTT.

The CDR3 sequence: CASSFGGLREQYF. Written as DNA, the CDR3 is TGTGCCAGCAGTTTCGGGGGGCTAAGGGAGCAGTACTTC. V usage is TRBV27 and J usage is TRBJ2-7; the D gene is possibly TRBD2 (7 bases). CDR1 is MNHEY and CDR2 is SMNVEV in the germline V gene (reference sequence). V lost 3 bases to trimming and J lost 7 bases, with 13 bases between them. The CDR3 spans 13 residues.

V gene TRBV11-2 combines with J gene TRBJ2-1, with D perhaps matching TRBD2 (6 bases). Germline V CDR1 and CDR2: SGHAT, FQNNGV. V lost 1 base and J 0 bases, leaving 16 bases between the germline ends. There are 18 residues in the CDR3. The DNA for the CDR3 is TGTGCCAGCAGCTTAGTTTGGCGGGACCTCCTCTCCTACAATGAGCAGTTCTTC. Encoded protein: CASSLVWRDLLSYNEQFF.

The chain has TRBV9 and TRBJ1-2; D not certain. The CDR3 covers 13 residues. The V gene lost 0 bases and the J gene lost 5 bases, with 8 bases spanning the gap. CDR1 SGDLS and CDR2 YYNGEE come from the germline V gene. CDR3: CASSVEDEYGYTF. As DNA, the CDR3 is TGTGCCAGCAGCGTAGAGGATGAATATGGCTACACCTTC. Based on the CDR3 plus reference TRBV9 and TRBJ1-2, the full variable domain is DSGVTQTPKHLITATGQRVTLRCSPRSGDLSVYWYQQSLDQGLQFLIQYYNGEERAKGNILERFSAQQFPDLHSELNLSSLELGDSALYFCASSVEDEYGYTFGSGTRLTVV.

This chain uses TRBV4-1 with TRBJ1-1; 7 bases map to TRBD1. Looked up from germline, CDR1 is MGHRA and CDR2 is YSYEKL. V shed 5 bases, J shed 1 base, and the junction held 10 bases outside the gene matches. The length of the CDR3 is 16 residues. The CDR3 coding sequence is TGCGCCAGCAGCGATAAAGGACAGGACGCGAACACTGAAGCTTTCTTT. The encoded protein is CASSDKGQDANTEAFF.

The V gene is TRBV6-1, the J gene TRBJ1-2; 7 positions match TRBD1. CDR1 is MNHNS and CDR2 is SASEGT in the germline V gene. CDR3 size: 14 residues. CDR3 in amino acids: CATQGGRGFYGYTF. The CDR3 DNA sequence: TGTGCAACCCAAGGGGGCCGGGGCTTCTATGGCTACACCTTC.

Here the CDR3 reads CASSPRQDSYEQYF. CDR3 DNA: TGCGCCAGCAGTCCAAGGCAGGATAGTTACGAGCAGTACTTC. J is TRBJ2-7 and V is TRBV10-1; no firm D call. The CDR3 runs 14 residues. From germline, CDR1 is WNHNN and CDR2 SYGVQD (reference sequence). Trimming cost V 5 bases and J 4 bases, with 15 bases left between them.